This T cell receptor (beta chain) stems from a study of graft-versus-host responses after intestinal transplantation. On the study more broadly: The study gave all recipients anti-thymocyte globulin induction, then tacrolimus and steroids for approximately three years. Whole-study findings and limits: Present in recipient marrow, GvH clones included some that appeared first in ileum or blood. Allografts from individuals with graft-donor T cell macrochimerism displayed high graft-versus-host to host-versus-graft clonal ratios.

Remarks on this clone: The antigen is not known.

The CDR3 has 13 amino acids. Trimming cost V 0 bases and J 8 bases, with 8 bases left between them. Germline lookup yields CDR1 MGHRA and CDR2 YSYEKL. Assay: immunoSEQ multiplex PCR; the TCRdb copy retains only in-frame clones and omits some. Of about 25,000 clones listed, approximately 93% are singletons. The V and J genes are TRBV4-1 and TRBJ2-1, with D possibly being TRBD2 (6 bases). The sequences come from PBMCs, collected 18 days after transplant. The TCR was taken from a human patient who received an intestinal transplant, so some T cells may come from the graft donor. The CDR3 nucleotides are TGCGCCAGCAGCCAAGATGGCGGGGATGAGCAGTTCTTC. The encoded protein is CASSQDGGDEQFF.